This paragraph covers one T cell receptor (beta chain) sequence. Its antigen is still unknown. For each subset, genomic DNA was distributed in equal portions over several immunoSEQ plates. Profiled with immunoSEQ multiplex PCR; TCRdb holds only in-frame clones, not every one. The sample consists of about 1 million clones, about 80% of them appearing once. The CDR3 has 15 amino acids. Germline CDR1 reads SGHNT; CDR2 reads YYREEE (reference sequence). Trimming cost V 3 bases and J 4 bases; bases outside gene matches: 8. This sample stems from a study of shared clonotypes between healthy human individuals. General study points: Estimated richness values were generally larger in naive subsets than in memory subsets. The represented genetic and exposure-history diversity was limited by the small number of donors.

The chain joins TRBV5-4 to TRBJ2-7, with 9 bases that match TRBD2. This receptor was taken from a young man in good health. What was sequenced was memory CD4+ T cells sorted from blood. The subset denotes: CD45RA-negative fraction. CDR3 loop: CASSYEPSGKYEQYF. CDR3 nucleotides: TGTGCCAGCAGCTATGAGCCTAGCGGGAAATACGAGCAGTACTTC.